This is a list of T cell receptor beta chains from one sample in a study of T-cell memory formation after mild COVID-19. TCRdb re-called the 5' RACE reads through MiXCR, storing one row per CDR3 protein. The repertoire holds about 320,000 distinct CDR3 sequences, 13% to 15% seen once, with around 20% in the top ten. The sample taken for sequencing was PBMCs or a T cell subset sorted from them (not recorded which). All receptors come from a young man who had mild COVID-19 (a few samples of this study predate the infection). Cell type and time point are not known. Both conserved end residues are part of each CDR3. Size is stated for part of the rows, as once, few or many counts, or as a class when the clone is expanded.

cdr3_aa clone_size j_call v_call
CASSLSGTPPYEQYF few TRBJ2-7 TRBV27
CATLGQAADTQYF many TRBJ2-3 TRBV10-3
CSASGQGGYEQYF few TRBJ2-7 TRBV20-1
CASRSGATGELFF many TRBJ2-2 TRBV19
CASSLDRGGLRETQYF - TRBJ2-5 TRBV11-2
CAIVGQGANYGYTF - TRBJ1-2 TRBV12-3/TRBV12-4
CSVIRPRGYGYTF few TRBJ1-2 TRBV20-1
CASSTGAGGELFF few TRBJ2-2 TRBV7-2
CATSDGPEQFF - TRBJ2-1 TRBV24-1
CASSVGGRAPTDTQYF few TRBJ2-3 TRBV9
CASSPTGVETQYF few TRBJ2-5 TRBV11-1
CASSLATPDETQYF - - TRBV5-1
CASSPRGQGSGTEAFF - TRBJ1-1 TRBV5-1
CASSMTPGGEQFF - TRBJ2-1 TRBV6-2/TRBV6-3
CASSGPGQAPRQPQHF - TRBJ1-5 TRBV19
CASSPPPPENEQFF - TRBJ2-1 TRBV5-4
CASSQGSGAAEAFF few TRBJ1-1 TRBV6-5
CASSALSNNSPLHF few TRBJ1-6 TRBV7-2
CASSSPLAWHNEQFF - TRBJ2-1 TRBV7-9
CASGGGPTTDTQYF few TRBJ2-3 TRBV4-3
CACSKTELAKNIQYF - TRBJ2-4 TRBV28
CASSPPKVLGNEQFF - TRBJ2-1 TRBV18
CASSPRESTGQPQHF - TRBJ1-5 TRBV7-8
CASRTGGQTEAFF - TRBJ1-1 TRBV6-6
CASSQDRASSGNTIYF many TRBJ1-3 TRBV4-2
CASNIGGQETQYF few TRBJ2-5 TRBV7-2
CSVRGTENTEAFF many TRBJ1-1 TRBV29-1
CASSLDLGGQYF - TRBJ2-7 TRBV5-1
CASSLGVRPERSEETQYF - TRBJ2-5 TRBV5-1
CASRGTGEETQYF - TRBJ2-5 TRBV5-1
CASSQGRGGSISGYTF few TRBJ1-2 TRBV4-1
CASSQIPGPPYF few TRBJ2-5 TRBV7-9
CASSRTVRDTQYF - TRBJ2-3 TRBV7-2
CASLFPVTGTGELFF - TRBJ2-2 TRBV6-5
CASSSAARGGAYNEQFF few TRBJ2-1 TRBV28
CASTSTNNQANQPQHF - TRBJ1-5 TRBV6-6
CASSYSRRGNQPQHF - TRBJ1-5 TRBV6-2/TRBV6-3
CASSYPPSGGLSTDTQYF many TRBJ2-3 TRBV28
CASRDGQLTNQPQHF few TRBJ1-5 TRBV6-6
CASSSARVGANTEAFF few TRBJ1-1 TRBV6-6
CASSFQRGGFYEQYF - TRBJ2-7 TRBV6-5
CASSYGLPLRGGELFF few TRBJ2-2 TRBV6-5
CASSLYSTGAGSPLHF few TRBJ1-6 TRBV12-3/TRBV12-4
CASSQSPGDGYNEQFF few TRBJ2-1 TRBV4-1
CASSATGPAGYTF - TRBJ1-2 TRBV25-1
CATSRGRYSGANVLTF many TRBJ2-6 TRBV15
CASSRTRANEQFF few TRBJ2-1 TRBV6-5
CASSPIRTGELFF - TRBJ2-2 TRBV11-2
CASSYSMSGLDGYTF few TRBJ1-2 TRBV6-2/TRBV6-3
CATSSYSPSHF - TRBJ1-6 TRBV15
CASSFPGQRTVDRGSEAFF few TRBJ1-1 TRBV12-3/TRBV12-4
CASRDPPGQVTYEQYF - TRBJ2-7 TRBV6-2/TRBV6-3
CASTTGQGYGYTF few TRBJ1-2 TRBV12-3/TRBV12-4